Listed below are T cell receptor beta chains from one sample, sequenced in a study of blood T cell repertoires in COVID-19. TCRdb's table, derived via immunoSEQ multiplex PCR, lists solely in-frame clones and lacks some. The table lists 150,000 to 250,000 clones, roughly 77% of them singletons. The specimen sequenced was peripheral blood. The receptors come from a woman in her thirties or forties with COVID-19, enrolled during active disease. Both conserved end residues are part of each CDR3. Each record gives: V gene, J gene, D gene, CDR3 protein, CDR3 DNA. D genes are given only for firm matches.

>TRBV3-1/TRBV3-2|TRBJ2-3|TRBD1
CASSQRTGGVDTQYF
TGTGCCAGCAGCCAGCGGACAGGGGGAGTAGATACGCAGTATTTT
>TRBV6-6|TRBJ1-1|-
CASSRGGLTEAFF
TGTGCCAGCAGTCGCGGGGGTCTCACTGAAGCTTTCTTT
>TRBV5-5|TRBJ1-6|-
CASSSTRQTNSPLHF
TGTGCCAGCAGCTCGACCAGACAGACGAATTCACCCCTCCACTTT
>TRBV29-1|TRBJ1-2|TRBD1
CSVGDRFLMAGYTF
TGCAGCGTTGGGGACAGGTTTTTAATGGCTGGCTACACCTTC
>TRBV11-3|TRBJ2-5|TRBD1
CASSGGQEETQYF
TGTGCCAGCAGCGGGGGACAGGAAGAGACCCAGTACTTC
>TRBV5-1|TRBJ2-2|-
CASSTLANTGELFF
TGCGCCAGCAGCACACTAGCGAACACCGGGGAGCTGTTTTTT
>TRBV7-9|TRBJ1-1|-
CASSFSTNTEAFF
TGTGCCAGCAGCTTTTCAACTAACACTGAAGCTTTCTTT
>TRBV7-2|TRBJ1-4|-
CASETRGGKLFF
TGTGCCAGCGAAACGAGGGGGGGAAAACTGTTTTTT
>TRBV3-1/TRBV3-2|TRBJ2-4|TRBD2
CASSQDRLGLAVIQYF
TGTGCCAGCAGCCAAGATCGGCTTGGACTAGCGGTCATTCAGTACTTC
>TRBV6-5|TRBJ2-7|-
CASSQGGAHEQYF
TGTGCCAGCAGCCAAGGGGGGGCCCACGAGCAGTACTTC
>TRBV19|TRBJ1-2|TRBD1
CASSPRQGRRFDGYTF
TGTGCCAGTAGTCCTCGACAGGGAAGAAGGTTCGATGGCTACACCTTC